Listed here are 27 T cell receptor beta chains from one sample, sequenced in a study of blood T cell repertoires in COVID-19. Libraries were prepared by immunoSEQ multiplex PCR; TCRdb keeps only in-frame clonotypes and omits some of them. The sample includes about 250,000 clones, about four fifths of them seen just once. Sample: PBMCs or T cells enriched from blood (not recorded which). These receptors came from a woman between 35 and 50 years old who had been exposed to COVID-19.

This CDR3 reads CASGGVVFNEQFF. DNA of the CDR3: TGTGCCAGCGGGGGGGTCGTCTTCAATGAGCAGTTCTTC. The chain uses TRBV7-8 and TRBJ2-1, with 7 bases identical to TRBD2. Germline V lookup: CDR1 SGHVS, CDR2 FQNEAQ. CDR3 length: 13 residues. Unmatched junction bases numbered 7, after V lost 8 bases and J lost 6 bases.

In DNA, the CDR3 is TGTGCCAGCAGCTTGACCCAGGGGGGAGGCTACACCTTC. Translation: CASSLTQGGGYTF. This sequence joins TRBV28 and TRBJ1-2; 7 nucleotides align to TRBD1. V trimming: 6 bases; J trimming: 8 bases; junction bases outside the gene matches: 9. From germline, CDR1 is MDHEN and CDR2 SYDVKM. The length of the CDR3 is 13 residues.

Concerning this clone: The same CDR3 can be traced to other DNA sequences in this sample. J is TRBJ2-5 and V is TRBV19; D ambiguous. The CDR3 contains 12 residues. CDR1 is LNHDA and CDR2 is SQIVND in the germline V gene (reference sequence). Trimming pared 0 bases from V and 4 bases from J, leaving 3 bases between. The CDR3 here is CASSIDRETQYF. The CDR3 bases are TGTGCCAGTAGTATAGATAGAGAGACCCAGTACTTC.

With respect to this clone: A junction end diverges from the germline sequence, so it may reflect a read error. The J gene is TRBJ1-1, the V gene TRBV12-5; tentative D call: TRBD1 (5 bases). The CDR3 is 13 amino acids. The germline gives CDR1 LGHNT, CDR2 FRNRAP. In DNA, the CDR3 is TGTACTAGTCCGCCGGTGCAGGGTGAAAGGGCTTTCTTT. Translating it yields CTSPPVQGERAFF.

This chain connects TRBV6-5 to TRBJ2-1; D might be TRBD1 (6 bases). V lost 8 bases and J lost 3, with 17 bases in between. The CDR3 sequence is 15 residues long. CDR1 MNHEY and CDR2 SVGAGI come from the germline V gene. DNA for the CDR3: TGTGCCAGCCGGACAGAGAACAACCGCTACAATGAGCAGTTCTTC. Translated, it gives CASRTENNRYNEQFF.

This rearrangement joins TRBV11-3 to TRBJ2-5; 8 nucleotides align to TRBD1. Germline V CDR1 and CDR2: SGHNT, YENEEA. V shed 1 base and J 2 bases; nucleotides not matched to a gene: 3. The CDR3 contains 15 residues. This CDR3 reads CASSLGTGSQETQYF. The CDR3 DNA reads TGTGCCAGCAGCTTAGGGACAGGGTCTCAAGAGACCCAGTACTTC.

This clone was found once. The rearrangement links TRBV11-1 to TRBJ1-2; D remains unclear. Trimming removed 2 bases at V and 3 bases at J, with 7 bases between. The CDR3 consists of 13 residues. The germline V gene has CDR1 SGHAT and CDR2 FQDESV (reference sequence). The chain's CDR3 is CASSLSGYYGYTF. Written as DNA, the CDR3 is TGTGCCAGCAGCTTAAGCGGGTACTATGGCTACACCTTC.

The chain joins TRBV9 to TRBJ1-1; no firm D call. CDR1 and CDR2 (germline): SGDLS, YYNGEE. The V end was cut by 4 bases, the J end by 2 bases, with 9 bases between. The CDR3 extends over 13 amino acids. CDR3 nucleotides: TGTGCCAGCAGCACAACACTAAACACTGAAGCTTTCTTT. Amino acid sequence: CASSTTLNTEAFF.

The genes are TRBV11-2 and TRBJ2-1; TRBD1 matches 10 bases. The CDR3 totals 11 residues. V shed 8 bases and J 12 bases; nucleotides not matched to a gene: 4. Germline values: CDR1 SGHAT, CDR2 FQNNGV. The CDR3 loop reads CASGQGVGQFF. As DNA, the CDR3 is TGTGCCAGCGGACAGGGGGTTGGGCAGTTCTTC. The full variable domain, completed using reference TRBV11-2 and TRBJ2-1, is EAGVAQSPRYKIIEKRQSVAFWCNPISGHATLYWYQQILGQGPKLLIQFQNNGVVDDSQLPKDRFSAERLKGVDSTLKIQPAKLEDSAVYLCASGQGVGQFFGPGTRLTVL.

V and J are TRBV13 and TRBJ2-7; the D gene is possibly TRBD1 (6 bases). The germline V gene encodes CDR1 PRHDT and CDR2 FYEKMQ (reference sequence). With 5 bases removed from V and 5 bases from J, the gap between germline ends came to 22 bases. There are 16 residues in the CDR3. The CDR3 DNA sequence: TGTGCCAGCAGCGGACCGACGGGACACGAAAACCACGAGCAGTACTTC. It codes for CASSGPTGHENHEQYF.

This chain joins TRBV11-2 and TRBJ1-1, with D uncertain. Germline assignment: CDR1 SGHAT and CDR2 FQNNGV. CDR3 size: 12 residues. Trimming took 0 bases from V and 11 from J, leaving 10 bases between them. CDR3: CASSLDEAVAFF. CDR3 bases: TGTGCCAGCAGCTTAGATGAGGCTGTGGCTTTCTTT.

J is TRBJ1-1 and V is TRBV7-2; 8 bases agree with TRBD1. Germline V gives CDR1 SGHTA, CDR2 FQGNSA. CDR3 size: 15 residues. Trimming removed 5 bases from V and 3 bases from J; junction bases left unmatched: 8. DNA for the CDR3: TGTGCCAGCAGCCCTCCAGGGGGCGCGGACACTGAAGCTTTCTTT. As protein: CASSPPGGADTEAFF.

This rearrangement joins TRBV7-2 to TRBJ2-7; TRBD1 matches 7 bases. The CDR3 extends over 14 amino acids. The germline V gene has CDR1 SGHTA and CDR2 FQGNSA. Losses at the gene ends were 4 bases for V and 2 bases for J; bases not matched to a gene: 5. The CDR3 protein is CASSSRQGPYEQYF. Written as DNA, the CDR3 is TGTGCCAGCAGCTCGAGACAGGGCCCCTACGAGCAGTACTTC.

As DNA, the CDR3 is TGTGCCAGCAGCTTAGGTCTAGGCACAGATACGCAGTATTTT. Translated: CASSLGLGTDTQYF. This chain uses TRBV7-2 with TRBJ2-3; D unresolved. There are 14 residues in the CDR3. Trimming removed 1 base at V and 1 base at J, with 6 bases between. Germline V lookup: CDR1 SGHTA, CDR2 FQGNSA.

This clone was found many times. Other DNA sequences in the same sample also yield this CDR3. The chain is built from TRBV2 and TRBJ1-5; TRBD1 aligns across 8 bases. The CDR3 spans 14 residues. V shed 6 bases and J 4 bases; nucleotides not matched to a gene: 5. Germline lookup yields CDR1 SNHLY and CDR2 FYNNEI. CDR3 sequence: CASRDDRGNQPQHF. CDR3 bases: TGTGCCAGCAGGGACGACAGGGGTAATCAGCCCCAGCATTTT.

This chain uses TRBV4-2 with TRBJ2-1; 7 bases match TRBD1. The CDR3 extends over 14 amino acids. Germline CDR1 and CDR2: LGHNA and YNFKEQ. J was trimmed by 5 bases and V by 1 base; bases with no gene match: 2. DNA of the CDR3: TGTGCCAGCAGCCAAGGGGACAGCAACAATGAGCAGTTCTTC. This sequence encodes CASSQGDSNNEQFF.

This chain uses TRBV11-2 with TRBJ1-5; 9 bases are shared with TRBD1. This CDR3 spans 13 amino acids. The germline CDR1 and CDR2 sequences are SGHAT and FQNNGV. V dropped 6 bases and J dropped 12; count of bases not matched to a gene: 9. The CDR3 region is CASSSTGTGFQHF. For the CDR3, the DNA is TGTGCCAGCAGTTCAACCGGGACAGGGTTCCAGCATTTT.

The chain uses TRBV3-1 (or the pseudogene TRBV3-2) and TRBJ1-1; a possible D gene is TRBD1 (5 bases). Per germline, CDR1 LGHDT and CDR2 YNNKEL (reference sequence). V was shortened by 2 bases and J by 3 bases, with 13 bases between the two germline ends. The CDR3 loop spans 15 amino acids. This chain's CDR3 is CASSQFLSRDTEAFF. For the CDR3, the DNA is TGTGCCAGCAGCCAATTCCTTAGCAGGGACACTGAAGCTTTCTTT.

The sample holds a few counts of this clone. The rearrangement joins TRBV19 to TRBJ2-2; 7 nucleotides align to TRBD1. Germline trimming cut 5 bases from V and 4 bases from J; bases unmatched to any gene: 10. The CDR3 loop spans 16 amino acids. Germline CDR1 is LNHDA and CDR2 is SQIVND (reference sequence). CDR3 DNA sequence: TGTGCCAGTAGTGGCCTGACAGGGAAATTCACCGGGGAGCTGTTTTTT. This gives the protein CASSGLTGKFTGELFF.

This chain uses TRBV7-8 with TRBJ1-5, with D possibly matching TRBD1 (5 bases). The CDR3 is made up of 15 amino acids. V gave up 1 base and J gave up 7 bases, with 14 bases separating them. CDR1 is SGHVS, CDR2 FQNEAQ, per germline. The CDR3 DNA reads as TGTGCCAGCAGCTTAGTACTATCGGGGGGACAGCCCCAGCATTTT. Translated, it gives CASSLVLSGGQPQHF.

The genes are TRBV10-3 and TRBJ2-7; 7 bases align to TRBD2. There are 15 residues in the CDR3. In germline, CDR1 is ENHRY, CDR2 SYGVKD. V gave up 10 bases and J gave up 0 bases; unmatched junction bases: 12. The CDR3 DNA follows: TGTGCCACCACTGGAGCGGGGCCTAGCTCCTACGAGCAGTACTTC. Its translation is CATTGAGPSSYEQYF.

The V and J genes are TRBV2 and TRBJ2-7; TRBD1 matches at 8 bases. The length of the CDR3 is 12 residues. Germline CDR1 reads SNHLY; CDR2 reads FYNNEI. The V segment lost 6 bases and the J segment 3 bases; nucleotides outside the gene matches: 1. CDR3 residues: CASRGQVYEQYF. CDR3 sequence (DNA): TGTGCCAGCAGGGGACAGGTCTACGAGCAGTACTTC.

To note about this clone: Other DNA sequences of this sample code for an identical CDR3. The V gene is TRBV19, the J gene TRBJ1-6; 9 bases agree with TRBD1. The V gene end was trimmed by 6 bases and the J gene end by 7 bases; junction bases not matched to a gene: 4. The CDR3 runs 14 residues. The germline gives CDR1 LNHDA, CDR2 SQIVND (reference sequence). The CDR3 bases are TGTGCCAGTAGCCCTACAGGGGGCAATTCACCCCTCCACTTT. As protein: CASSPTGGNSPLHF.

The chain has TRBV7-6 and TRBJ1-2, with D tentatively TRBD1 (6 bases). The V end lost 0 bases, the J end lost 1 base, and 15 bases lay between the germline ends. CDR1 and CDR2 (germline): SGHVS, FNYEAQ. This CDR3 has 17 amino acids. CDR3 loop: CASSLAARGTINYGYTF. For the CDR3, the DNA is TGTGCCAGCAGCTTAGCCGCCAGGGGAACTATTAACTATGGCTACACCTTC.

This rearrangement joins TRBV11-2 to TRBJ2-1, with TRBD1 matching 10 bases. CDR1 is SGHAT, CDR2 FQNNGV, per germline. The CDR3 spans 19 residues. After removal of 3 bases from V and 6 bases from J, the junction contained 17 bases not matched to a gene. Here the CDR3 reads CASSFRQGAGQPSGNEQFF. DNA of the CDR3: TGTGCCAGCAGCTTTAGACAGGGGGCCGGGCAACCGTCGGGCAATGAGCAGTTCTTC.

The chain has TRBV25-1 and TRBJ2-2; D perhaps matches TRBD1 (5 bases). V was clipped by 5 bases and J by 6 bases, with 10 bases between them. The CDR3 totals 13 residues. Germline V lookup: CDR1 MGHDK, CDR2 SYGVNS. CDR3 DNA: TGTGCCAGCAGTAAACAGGTGTCCGGGGAGCTGTTTTTT. It encodes CASSKQVSGELFF.

V usage is TRBV19 and J usage is TRBJ1-1, with D uncertain. This CDR3 is 14 amino acids long. Trimming took off 8 bases at V and 0 bases at J, with 13 bases between the two ends. CDR1 is LNHDA and CDR2 is SQIVND in the germline V gene (reference sequence). CDR3 residues: CASGLGLMNTEAFF. The CDR3 region has the DNA TGTGCCAGTGGATTAGGACTGATGAACACTGAAGCTTTCTTT.